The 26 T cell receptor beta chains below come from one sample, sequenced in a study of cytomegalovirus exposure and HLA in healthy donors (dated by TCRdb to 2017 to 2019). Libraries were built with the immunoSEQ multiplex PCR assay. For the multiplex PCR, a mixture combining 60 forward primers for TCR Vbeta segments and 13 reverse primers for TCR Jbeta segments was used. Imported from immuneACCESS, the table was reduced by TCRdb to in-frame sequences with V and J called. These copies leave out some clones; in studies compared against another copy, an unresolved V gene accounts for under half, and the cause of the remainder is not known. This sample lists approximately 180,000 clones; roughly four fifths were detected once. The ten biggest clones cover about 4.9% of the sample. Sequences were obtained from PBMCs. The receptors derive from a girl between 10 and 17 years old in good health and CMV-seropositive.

The CDR3 reads CASSEDPGLGEKLFF. The CDR3 DNA reads as TGTGCCAGCAGTGAAGACCCAGGGTTAGGAGAAAAACTGTTTTTT. The chain carries TRBV6-1 and TRBJ1-4, with D perhaps matching TRBD1 (5 bases). Trimming removed 1 base at V and 8 bases at J, with 14 bases between. This CDR3 is built from 15 residues. Germline CDR1 reads MNHNS; CDR2 reads SASEGT.

CDR3 nucleotides: TGCGCCAGCAGCTTGACGGCGGGGGGATTCTCCTACGAGCAGTACTTC. This encodes CASSLTAGGFSYEQYF. The chain combines TRBV5-1 with TRBJ2-7; 8 bases are shared with TRBD2. J gave up 0 bases and V 1 base, and 6 bases lay outside the gene matches. Looked up from germline, CDR1 is SGHRS and CDR2 is YFSETQ. This CDR3 has 16 amino acids.

The CDR3 sequence is CASSSGAGRERGQQYF. In nucleotides, the CDR3 is TGTGCCAGCAGCTCCGGGGCGGGAAGGGAACGGGGCCAGCAGTACTTC. V gene TRBV7-8 combines with J gene TRBJ2-7; the D gene is possibly TRBD2 (6 bases). The CDR3 spans 16 residues. The V and J ends lost 4 bases and 8 bases respectively, with 24 bases between them. From germline, CDR1 is SGHVS and CDR2 FQNEAQ.

CDR3 region: CASKPGQLSSYNSPLHF. The CDR3 DNA sequence: TGCGCCAGCAAACCCGGACAGCTTAGCTCCTATAATTCACCCCTCCACTTT. V gene TRBV5-1 combines with J gene TRBJ1-6; possible D gene TRBD1, 6 bases. The V end lost 6 bases, the J end lost 0 bases, and 16 bases lay between the germline ends. The germline gives CDR1 SGHRS, CDR2 YFSETQ. This CDR3 region has 17 residues.

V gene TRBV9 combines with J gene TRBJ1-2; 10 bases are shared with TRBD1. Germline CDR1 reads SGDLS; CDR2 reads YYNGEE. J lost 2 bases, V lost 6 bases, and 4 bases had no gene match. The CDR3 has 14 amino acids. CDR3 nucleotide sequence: TGTGCCAGCACCAAGGACAGGGGGAACTATGGCTACACCTTC. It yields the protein CASTKDRGNYGYTF.

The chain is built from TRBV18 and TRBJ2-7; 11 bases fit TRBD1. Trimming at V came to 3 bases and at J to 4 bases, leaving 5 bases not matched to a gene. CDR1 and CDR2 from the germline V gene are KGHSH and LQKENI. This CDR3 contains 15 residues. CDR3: CASSPRTGGEYEQYF. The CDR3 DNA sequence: TGTGCCAGCTCACCCCGGACAGGGGGCGAGTACGAGCAGTACTTC.

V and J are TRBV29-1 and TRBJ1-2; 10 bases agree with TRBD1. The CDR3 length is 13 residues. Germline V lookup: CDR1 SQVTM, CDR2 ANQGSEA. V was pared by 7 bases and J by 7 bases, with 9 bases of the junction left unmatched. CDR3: CSGSGTGEPGYTF. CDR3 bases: TGCAGCGGTTCCGGGACAGGGGAACCTGGCTACACCTTC.

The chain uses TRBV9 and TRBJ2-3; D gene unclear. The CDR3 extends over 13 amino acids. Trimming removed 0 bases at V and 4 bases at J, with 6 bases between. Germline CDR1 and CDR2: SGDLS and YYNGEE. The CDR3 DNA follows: TGTGCCAGCAGCGTAGCTACAGCAGATACGCAGTATTTT. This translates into CASSVATADTQYF.

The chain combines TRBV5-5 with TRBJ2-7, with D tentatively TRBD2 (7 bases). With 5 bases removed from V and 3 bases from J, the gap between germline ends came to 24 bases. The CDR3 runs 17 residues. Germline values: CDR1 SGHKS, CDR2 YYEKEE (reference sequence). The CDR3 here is CASRSVGGEAPLYEQYF. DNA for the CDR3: TGTGCCAGCAGATCGGTAGGGGGGGAAGCCCCCCTCTACGAGCAGTACTTC.

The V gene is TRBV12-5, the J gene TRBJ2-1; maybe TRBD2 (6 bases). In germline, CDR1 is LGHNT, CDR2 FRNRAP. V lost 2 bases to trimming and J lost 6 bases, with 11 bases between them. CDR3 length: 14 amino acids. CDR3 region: CASGLWRVLNEQFF. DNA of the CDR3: TGTGCTAGTGGTTTGTGGAGGGTACTCAATGAGCAGTTCTTC.

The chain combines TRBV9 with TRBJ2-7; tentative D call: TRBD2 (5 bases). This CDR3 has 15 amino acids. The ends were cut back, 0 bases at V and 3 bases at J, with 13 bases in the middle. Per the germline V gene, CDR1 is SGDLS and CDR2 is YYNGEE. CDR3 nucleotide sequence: TGTGCCAGCAGCGTAGGCGTGGGCAGCGGCTACGAGCAGTACTTC. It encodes CASSVGVGSGYEQYF.

The CDR3 coding sequence is TGTGCCAGCAGTGGACTAGCGGGGTCCTCGGATGAGCAGTTCTTC. Its protein is CASSGLAGSSDEQFF. V usage is TRBV6-1 and J usage is TRBJ2-1; 11 nucleotides match TRBD2. Germline V gene data show CDR1 as MNHNS and CDR2 as SASEGT. Trimming cost V 4 bases and J 8 bases; bases outside gene matches: 7. The CDR3 contains 15 residues.

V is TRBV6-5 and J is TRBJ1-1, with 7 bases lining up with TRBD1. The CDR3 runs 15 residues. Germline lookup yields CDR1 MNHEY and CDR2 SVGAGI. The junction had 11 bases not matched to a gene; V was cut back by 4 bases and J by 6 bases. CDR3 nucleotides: TGTGCCAGCAGTTCCCCTGGGGCTCAGGGGGCTGAAGCTTTCTTT. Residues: CASSSPGAQGAEAFF.

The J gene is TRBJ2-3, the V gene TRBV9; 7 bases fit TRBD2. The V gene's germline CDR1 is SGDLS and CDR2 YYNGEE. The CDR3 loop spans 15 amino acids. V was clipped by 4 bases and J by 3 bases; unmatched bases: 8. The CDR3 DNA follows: TGTGCCAGCAGCATGGGAGGGGTTGGGACAGATACGCAGTATTTT. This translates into CASSMGGVGTDTQYF. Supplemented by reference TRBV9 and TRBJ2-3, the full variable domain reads DSGVTQTPKHLITATGQRVTLRCSPRSGDLSVYWYQQSLDQGLQFLIQYYNGEERAKGNILERFSAQQFPDLHSELNLSSLELGDSALYFCASSMGGVGTDTQYFGPGTRLTVL.

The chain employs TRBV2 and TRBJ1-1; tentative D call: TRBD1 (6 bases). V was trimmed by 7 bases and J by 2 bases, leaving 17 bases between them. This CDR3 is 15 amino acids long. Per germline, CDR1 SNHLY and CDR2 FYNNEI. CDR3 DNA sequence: TGTGCCAGCACCCCCGAACGGGGACAAAACACTGAAGCTTTCTTT. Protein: CASTPERGQNTEAFF. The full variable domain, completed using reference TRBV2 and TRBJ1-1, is EPEVTQTPSHQVTQMGQEVILRCVPISNHLYFYWYRQILGQKVEFLVSFYNNEISEKSEIFDDQFSVERPDGSNFTLKIRSTKLEDSAMYFCASTPERGQNTEAFFGQGTRLTVV.

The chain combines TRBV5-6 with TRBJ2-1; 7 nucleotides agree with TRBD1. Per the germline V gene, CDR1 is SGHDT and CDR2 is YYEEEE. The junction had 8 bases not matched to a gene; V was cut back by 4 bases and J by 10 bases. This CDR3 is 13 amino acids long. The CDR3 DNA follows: TGTGCCAGCAGCCTCGGGACAGTAGAAGAGCAGTTCTTC. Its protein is CASSLGTVEEQFF.

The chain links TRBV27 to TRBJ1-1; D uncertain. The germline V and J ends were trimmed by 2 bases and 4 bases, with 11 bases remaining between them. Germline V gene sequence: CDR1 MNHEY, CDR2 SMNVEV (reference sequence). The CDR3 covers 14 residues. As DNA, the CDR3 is TGTGCCAGCAGTTTAGGCCCACCCAGCACTGAAGCTTTCTTT. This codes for CASSLGPPSTEAFF.

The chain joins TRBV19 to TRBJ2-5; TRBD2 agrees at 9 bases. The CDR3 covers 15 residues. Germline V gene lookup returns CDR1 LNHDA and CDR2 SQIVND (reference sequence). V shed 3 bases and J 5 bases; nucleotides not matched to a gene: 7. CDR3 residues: CASSIERGAGETQYF. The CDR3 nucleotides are TGTGCCAGTAGTATCGAGCGGGGGGCGGGGGAGACCCAGTACTTC.

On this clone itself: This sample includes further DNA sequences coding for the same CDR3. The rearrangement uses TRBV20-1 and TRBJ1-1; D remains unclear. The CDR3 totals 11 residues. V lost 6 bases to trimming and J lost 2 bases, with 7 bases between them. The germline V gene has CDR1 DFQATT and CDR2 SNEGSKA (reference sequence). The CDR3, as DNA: TGCAGTGCGGGGAGAAACACTGAAGCTTTCTTT. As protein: CSAGRNTEAFF.

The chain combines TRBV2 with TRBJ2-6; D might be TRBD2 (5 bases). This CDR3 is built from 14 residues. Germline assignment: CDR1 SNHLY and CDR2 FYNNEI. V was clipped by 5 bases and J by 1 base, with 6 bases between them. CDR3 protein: CASSRLSGANVLTF. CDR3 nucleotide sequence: TGTGCCAGCAGTAGACTATCTGGGGCCAACGTCCTGACTTTC.

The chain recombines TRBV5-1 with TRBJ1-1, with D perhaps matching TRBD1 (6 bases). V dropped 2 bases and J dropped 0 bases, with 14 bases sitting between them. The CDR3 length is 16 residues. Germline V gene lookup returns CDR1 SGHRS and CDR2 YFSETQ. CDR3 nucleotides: TGCGCCAGCAGCTTCAGGGGCGGGGGGATGAACACTGAAGCTTTCTTT. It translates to CASSFRGGGMNTEAFF.

The CDR3 protein is CASSLGWGDTEAFF. The CDR3 nucleotides read TGTGCCAGTAGCCTGGGGTGGGGGGACACTGAAGCTTTCTTT. This chain links TRBV19 with TRBJ1-1, with D perhaps matching TRBD1 (5 bases). Trimming left V 6 bases short and J 3 bases short, with 14 bases between. The CDR3 length is 14 residues. Germline CDR1 is LNHDA and CDR2 is SQIVND (reference sequence).

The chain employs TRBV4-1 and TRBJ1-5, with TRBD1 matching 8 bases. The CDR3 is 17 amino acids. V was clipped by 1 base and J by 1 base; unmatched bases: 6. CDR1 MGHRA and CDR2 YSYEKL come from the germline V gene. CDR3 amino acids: CASSQGKGQGSNQPQHF. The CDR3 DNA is TGCGCCAGCAGCCAAGGAAAAGGACAGGGAAGCAATCAGCCCCAGCATTTT.

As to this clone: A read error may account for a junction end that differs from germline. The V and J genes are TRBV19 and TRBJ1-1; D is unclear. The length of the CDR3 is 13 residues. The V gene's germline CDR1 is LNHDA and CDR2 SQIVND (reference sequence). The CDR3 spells CAGRLRGLTEAFF. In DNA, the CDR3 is TGTGCCGGTAGATTACGAGGGTTAACTGAAGCTTTCTTT.

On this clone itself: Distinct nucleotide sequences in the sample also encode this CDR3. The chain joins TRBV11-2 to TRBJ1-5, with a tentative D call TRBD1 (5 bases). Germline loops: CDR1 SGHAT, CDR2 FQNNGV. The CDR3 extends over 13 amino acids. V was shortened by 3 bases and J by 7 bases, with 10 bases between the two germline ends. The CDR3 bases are TGTGCCAGCAGCTTGGGGGGTGACCAGCCCCAGCATTTT. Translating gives CASSLGGDQPQHF.

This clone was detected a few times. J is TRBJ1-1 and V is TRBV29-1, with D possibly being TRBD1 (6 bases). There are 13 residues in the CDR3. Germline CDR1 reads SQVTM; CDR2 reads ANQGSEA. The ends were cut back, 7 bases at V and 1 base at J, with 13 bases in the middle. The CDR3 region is CSATTGPNTEAFF. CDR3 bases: TGCAGCGCTACCACAGGGCCGAACACTGAAGCTTTCTTT. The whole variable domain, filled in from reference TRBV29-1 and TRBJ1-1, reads SAVISQKPSRDICQRGTSLTIQCQVDSQVTMMFWYRQQPGQSLTLIATANQGSEATYESGFVIDKFPISRPNLTFSTLTVSNMSPEDSSIYLCSATTGPNTEAFFGQGTRLTVV.